The 25 T cell receptor beta chains listed next were all sequenced from one sample in a study of CD8 T cells in ankylosing spondylitis. Each CDR3 protein gets one entry after TCRdb re-called the 5' RACE reads with MiXCR. Of roughly 130,000 distinct CDR3 sequences in the sample, 12% to 15% were seen once. Sample: blood, either unsorted or a sorted T cell fraction (not recorded which). The source of these receptors is a female donor with ankylosing spondylitis or in good health (not recorded which).

This clonotype has a count of ten or more. The chain links TRBV10-3 to TRBJ2-7; possibly TRBD1 for D (5 bases). Trimming took 11 bases from V and 5 from J, leaving 16 bases between them. The CDR3 has 12 residues. The germline gives CDR1 ENHRY, CDR2 SYGVKD. CDR3 in DNA: TGTGCCTCCCGTGCTGGGGCGAACGAGCAGTACTTC. It codes for CASRAGANEQYF.

In its sample, this clonotype was seen many times. The V gene is TRBV20-1, the J gene TRBJ2-1; the match to TRBD2 covers 13 bases. J lost 8 bases, V lost 6 bases, and 7 bases had no gene match. Germline V gene sequence: CDR1 DFQATT, CDR2 SNEGSKA (reference sequence). The CDR3 runs 14 residues. The CDR3 protein is CSALTSGGTDEQFF. For the CDR3, the DNA is TGCAGTGCCCTGACTAGCGGGGGGACAGATGAGCAGTTCTTC.

This sequence joins TRBV19 and TRBJ2-3, with TRBD1 matching 8 bases. Germline CDR1 reads LNHDA; CDR2 reads SQIVND (reference sequence). There are 14 residues in the CDR3. V trimming: 10 bases; J trimming: 2 bases; junction bases outside the gene matches: 8. The CDR3 bases are TGTGCCATCGCGGACAGGGCAATCACAGATACGCAGTATTTT. Amino acids: CAIADRAITDTQYF.

This chain connects TRBV7-2 to TRBJ1-1, with D possibly TRBD1 on 5 matching bases. Germline V gene data show CDR1 as SGHTA and CDR2 as FQGNSA. V dropped 5 bases and J dropped 4 bases, with 20 bases sitting between them. The CDR3 contains 16 residues. In DNA form, the CDR3 reads TGTGCCAGCAGCCCAACCGCAACAGGTGACTTCACTGAAGCTTTCTTT. Translating gives CASSPTATGDFTEAFF.

At least ten counts were recorded for this clonotype. The chain carries TRBV29-1 and TRBJ2-2; D not resolved. Germline V gives CDR1 SQVTM, CDR2 ANQGSEA. The V and J ends lost 7 bases and 3 bases respectively, with 9 bases between them. The CDR3 runs 12 residues. CDR3 in amino acids: CSELSHTGELFF. For the CDR3, the DNA is TGCAGCGAATTGAGCCACACCGGGGAGCTGTTTTTT.

In the case of this clonotype: A much larger clone sits a single nucleotide away, making a read error possible. The chain carries TRBV7-9 and TRBJ2-7; 9 positions agree with TRBD1. This CDR3 has 14 residues. From germline, CDR1 is SEHNR and CDR2 FQNEAQ (reference sequence). The CDR3 nucleotides are TGTGCCAGCAGCCCCGGGACAGGGATTAAAGAGCACTACTTC. This gives the protein CASSPGTGIKEHYF. Based on the CDR3 plus reference TRBV7-9 and TRBJ2-7, the full variable domain is DTGVSQNPRHKITKRGQNVTFRCDPISEHNRLYWYRQTLGQGPEFLTYFQNEAQLEKSRLLSDRFSAERPKGSFSTLEIQRTEQGDSAMYLCASSPGTGIKEHYFGPGTRLTVT.

The chain links TRBV6-1 to TRBJ2-6, with D possibly TRBD2 on 5 matching bases. The CDR3 is made up of 17 amino acids. V was clipped by 2 bases and J by 4 bases, with 15 bases between them. Germline CDR1 reads MNHNS; CDR2 reads SASEGT. Here the CDR3 reads CASSELVWEYGANVLTF. Here the CDR3 DNA reads TGTGCCAGCAGTGAATTGGTCTGGGAGTACGGGGCCAACGTCCTGACTTTC.

This chain uses TRBV20-1 with TRBJ2-2, with 7 bases aligning to TRBD1. Germline V gene sequence: CDR1 DFQATT, CDR2 SNEGSKA (reference sequence). The CDR3 loop spans 14 amino acids. Unmatched junction bases numbered 10, after V lost 7 bases and J lost 5 bases. CDR3 bases: TGCAGTGTCGCAATTGTACAGGGGACCGGGGAGCTGTTTTTT. Protein sequence: CSVAIVQGTGELFF.

The CDR3 spells CSAENSGRVFEQYF. CDR3 sequence (DNA): TGCAGTGCTGAGAATAGCGGGAGAGTTTTTGAGCAGTACTTC. The chain employs TRBV20-1 and TRBJ2-7; 9 bases line up with TRBD2. The V and J ends lost 5 bases and 7 bases, in that order; junction bases with no gene match: 12. The CDR3 contains 14 residues. The germline gives CDR1 DFQATT, CDR2 SNEGSKA (reference sequence).

The genes are TRBV5-1 and TRBJ2-2; 7 bases line up with TRBD1. With 4 bases clipped from V and 4 bases from J, the junction kept 7 bases outside the gene matches. This CDR3 spans 15 amino acids. The germline gives CDR1 SGHRS, CDR2 YFSETQ. The CDR3: CASSLDRAGTGELFF. DNA for the CDR3: TGCGCCAGCAGCCTCGACAGGGCGGGCACCGGGGAGCTGTTTTTT.

This clonotype has ten or more counts. This chain connects TRBV12-3 or TRBV12-4 to TRBJ2-7, with 10 nucleotides matching TRBD2. With V trimmed by 3 bases and J by 3 bases, 2 bases remained unmatched. This CDR3 is built from 14 residues. The CDR3 DNA sequence: TGTGCCAGCAGTTTTACTAGCGGGGACTACGAGCAGTACTTC. As protein: CASSFTSGDYEQYF.

Only one count was recorded for this clonotype. V gene TRBV6-1 combines with J gene TRBJ2-1, with D perhaps being TRBD1 or TRBD2 (5 bases each). Germline assignment: CDR1 MNHNS and CDR2 SASEGT. The CDR3 runs to 15 residues. V was cut by 7 bases and J by 3 bases, with 16 bases left in between. CDR3 in DNA: TGTGCCAGCAATAAGCAAGGGACCCTCTACAATGAGCAGTTCTTC. Amino acids: CASNKQGTLYNEQFF.

There are many counts of this clonotype. This chain joins TRBV9 and TRBJ1-6; TRBD1 agrees at 11 bases. Germline-derived CDR1 and CDR2 are SGDLS and YYNGEE. CDR3 length: 15 residues. Unmatched junction bases numbered 3, after V lost 0 bases and J lost 10 bases. The CDR3 here is CASSVAGQGASPLHF. Written as DNA, the CDR3 is TGTGCCAGCAGCGTAGCCGGACAGGGGGCCTCACCCCTCCACTTT.

The chain is built from TRBV12-3 or TRBV12-4 and TRBJ1-6, with 8 bases identical to TRBD1. V was pared by 5 bases and J by 9 bases, with 6 bases of the junction left unmatched. The CDR3 is 14 residues long. The CDR3 sequence is CASSPTGVSSPLHF. In DNA form, the CDR3 reads TGTGCCAGCAGTCCGACAGGGGTGAGTTCACCCCTCCACTTT.

This clonotype was observed a few times. This chain uses TRBV20-1 with TRBJ2-7; D ambiguous. Germline V gene lookup returns CDR1 DFQATT and CDR2 SNEGSKA (reference sequence). With 5 bases removed from V and 1 base from J, the gap between germline ends came to 6 bases. CDR3 length: 11 amino acids. Here the CDR3 DNA reads TGCAGTGCTCCAGATTCCTACGAGCAGTACTTC. Translating gives CSAPDSYEQYF.

Details on this clonotype: A much more abundant neighbour one base away suggests this may be a read error. The chain joins TRBV7-2 to TRBJ2-2, with TRBD2 identical over 11 bases. Germline-derived CDR1 and CDR2 are SGHTA and FQGNSA. The CDR3 spans 14 residues. The CDR3 coding sequence is TGTGTCAGCAGCTTACTAGCGGGAGCCGGGGAGCTGTTTTTT. This encodes CVSSLLAGAGELFF.

The chain has TRBV12-3 or TRBV12-4 and TRBJ2-5; the D is unclear. V lost 1 base and J lost 5, with 5 bases in between. The CDR3 is made up of 12 amino acids. The chain's CDR3 is CASSLVYETQYF. CDR3 bases: TGTGCCAGCAGTTTAGTATATGAGACCCAGTACTTC.

This clonotype was observed at least ten times. The rearrangement uses TRBV5-1 and TRBJ2-1; D is unclear. The CDR3 is 13 amino acids. Trimming took 2 bases from V and 3 from J, leaving 6 bases between them. Per germline, CDR1 SGHRS and CDR2 YFSETQ. In nucleotides, the CDR3 is TGCGCCAGCAGCTTAGGCAACTACAATGAGCAGTTCTTC. It codes for CASSLGNYNEQFF. The full variable domain, completed using reference TRBV5-1 and TRBJ2-1, is KAGVTQTPRYLIKTRGQQVTLSCSPISGHRSVSWYQQTPGQGLQFLFEYFSETQRNKGNFPGRFSGRQFSNSRSEMNVSTLELGDSALYLCASSLGNYNEQFFGPGTRLTVL.

The sample holds a few counts of this clonotype. CDR3 nucleotides: TGTGCCAGCAGTGTAGCAGGGACTGTCGAGACCCAGTACTTC. Protein sequence: CASSVAGTVETQYF. The V gene is TRBV25-1, the J gene TRBJ2-5; D possibly corresponds to TRBD2 (6 bases). The CDR3 is 14 residues long. The germline CDR1 and CDR2 sequences are MGHDK and SYGVNS. V was pared by 4 bases and J by 5 bases, with 14 bases between.

V gene TRBV7-2 combines with J gene TRBJ1-1; no firm D call. This CDR3 has 13 amino acids. The V and J ends lost 2 bases and 11 bases respectively, with 15 bases between them. Germline V gene data show CDR1 as SGHTA and CDR2 as FQGNSA. CDR3 coding DNA: TGTGCCAGCAGCTTACAAGTTCTTTATGACGCTTTCTTT. Translated: CASSLQVLYDAFF.

This clonotype has just a few counts. This chain joins TRBV12-3 or TRBV12-4 and TRBJ1-5, with 8 bases aligning to TRBD1. V was pared by 7 bases and J by 6 bases, with 8 bases of the junction left unmatched. CDR3 length: 14 amino acids. The CDR3 region has the DNA TGTGCCAGCACCACAGGGGGGGCTCGTCAGCCCCAGCATTTT. Its translation: CASTTGGARQPQHF.

This chain connects TRBV20-1 to TRBJ2-1; tentative D call: TRBD2 (6 bases). Trimming took 0 bases from V and 0 from J, leaving 12 bases between them. Germline CDR1 is DFQATT and CDR2 is SNEGSKA (reference sequence). The CDR3 spans 16 residues. The CDR3 protein is CSARDPGAGSYNEQFF. DNA of the CDR3: TGCAGTGCTAGAGATCCGGGAGCCGGCTCCTACAATGAGCAGTTCTTC.

In this sample, this clonotype turned up many times. The V gene is TRBV12-3 or TRBV12-4, the J gene TRBJ2-3; D might be TRBD1 or TRBD2, each matching 6 bases. V shed 8 bases and J shed 2 bases, with 17 bases lying between them. The length of the CDR3 is 15 residues. The CDR3 DNA reads as TGTGCCAGCCGCACTAGGGGGGCGAACACAGATACGCAGTATTTT. Translation: CASRTRGANTDTQYF.

This clonotype was detected ten times or more. The chain carries TRBV6-5 and TRBJ2-3, with D unresolved. V was trimmed by 2 bases and J by 2 bases, leaving 5 bases between them. Germline values: CDR1 MNHEY, CDR2 SVGAGI. There are 13 residues in the CDR3. CDR3 DNA sequence: TGTGCCAGCAGTTACGGGTCCACAGATACGCAGTATTTT. Its translation is CASSYGSTDTQYF.

This clonotype came up a few times. The chain combines TRBV7-2 with TRBJ2-5; a weak D match, TRBD2 (7 bases). V was trimmed by 5 bases and J by 0 bases, leaving 16 bases between them. The germline CDR1 and CDR2 sequences are SGHTA and FQGNSA. The CDR3 length is 16 residues. CDR3 coding DNA: TGTGCCAGCAGCCTAACGGGGGGCCTGTACCAAGAGACCCAGTACTTC. Translating it yields CASSLTGGLYQETQYF.